This T cell receptor beta chain stems from a study of molecular identifiers for immune sequencing clone quantification. Comments on this clonotype: Antigen unknown.

Preparation methods for the bulk TCR libraries were those previously described, with listed TCR primers. TCRdb processed the PCR reads anew with MiXCR; each CDR3 protein has one entry. The sample comprises hundreds of thousands of distinct CDR3 sequences, about 25% of which are singletons, and 0.75% to 0.8% rests with the top ten. This CDR3 contains 15 residues. V was shortened by 8 bases and J by 3 bases, with 16 bases between the two germline ends. Per germline, CDR1 SEHNR and CDR2 FQNEAQ (reference sequence). Study-wide results and caveats: Beyond 20 RNA copies, clones held over 99% of effector molecules, compared with under 1% in naive cells. Identical TCR molecules can share a barcode, and this sharing could underestimate highly expanded clone sizes.

The sequenced material came from naive CD8+ T cells from blood, with Jurkat cell RNA spiked in. Described subset: FACS-sorted CD8+CD4-CCR7+CD45RA+ naive T cells. The chain has TRBV7-9 and TRBJ1-4, with D perhaps matching TRBD1 (5 bases). The clonotype originates from a human donor in good health. Some libraries in this study had Jurkat cell RNA spiked in. CDR3 in amino acids: CASGSVGGANEKLFF. The CDR3 nucleotides read TGTGCCAGCGGCTCTGTGGGGGGTGCTAATGAAAAACTGTTTTTT.